The rows below give T cell receptor beta chains drawn from one sample of a study of cytomegalovirus exposure and HLA in healthy donors. Only in-frame clones appear in the TCRdb table, and some are missing; sequencing was by immunoSEQ multiplex PCR. The table has roughly 150,000 clones, about three quarters seen once; the top ten hold about 1.5%. Sequencing was performed on PBMCs. These receptors were taken from a woman aged 25-40 years in good health and CMV-seronegative. Each CDR3 is given with its conserved first and last residue. The order of the fields is J gene, D gene, clone size, V gene, CDR3 protein, CDR3 DNA. A D gene is named only where the DNA matches it firmly. Size is omitted from some rows. Given values are once, few, many or a class for expanded clones.

TRBJ2-7 | - | - | TRBV5-4 | CASSLTGYDEQYF | TGTGCCAGCAGCTTAACAGGGTACGACGAGCAGTACTTC
TRBJ2-5 | - | few | TRBV10-2 | CASSEPQETQYF | TGCGCCAGCAGTGAGCCACAAGAGACCCAGTACTTC
TRBJ1-1 | - | few | TRBV28 | CASSFYDEAFF | TGTGCCAGCAGTTTCTATGATGAAGCTTTCTTT
TRBJ2-2 | TRBD1 | - | TRBV19 | CASSMGGQGPNTGELFF | TGTGCCAGTAGTATGGGGGGACAGGGTCCGAACACCGGGGAGCTGTTTTTT
TRBJ1-1 | - | - | TRBV7-9 | CSSSGQNTEAFF | TGTTCCAGCAGCGGACAGAACACTGAAGCTTTCTTT
TRBJ1-1 | - | - | TRBV7-6 | CASSLFRQGDTEAFF | TGTGCCAGCAGCTTGTTTCGGCAGGGCGACACTGAAGCTTTCTTT
TRBJ2-2 | - | - | TRBV30 | CAWTPGPNTGELFF | TGTGCCTGGACGCCAGGCCCTAACACCGGGGAGCTGTTTTTT
TRBJ2-1 | TRBD2 | - | TRBV7-2 | CASSLAGLAGGGSAYNEQFF | TGTGCCAGCAGCTTAGCTGGACTAGCGGGGGGCGGTAGTGCCTACAATGAGCAGTTCTTC
TRBJ2-3 | TRBD1 | - | TRBV29-1 | CSVGGQWTDTQYF | TGCAGCGTTGGGGGACAGTGGACAGATACGCAGTATTTT
TRBJ2-7 | - | - | TRBV10-3 | CAISERGGNYEQYF | TGTGCCATCAGTGAGCGAGGCGGGAACTACGAGCAGTACTTC
TRBJ2-4 | TRBD2 | few | TRBV27 | CASRERGSGGRAKNIQYF | TGTGCCAGCAGGGAAAGGGGATCGGGGGGACGGGCCAAAAACATTCAGTACTTC
TRBJ1-1 | - | - | TRBV28 | CASRDSSGGTEAFF | TGTGCCAGCAGGGACAGCTCTGGAGGCACTGAAGCTTTCTTT
TRBJ2-5 | TRBD2 | - | TRBV4-1 | CASSQSGGEETQYF | TGCGCCAGCAGCCAGTCGGGAGGCGAGGAGACCCAGTACTTC
TRBJ2-7 | TRBD2 | - | TRBV19 | CASSAGTSGIYEQYF | TGTGCCAGTAGTGCCGGGACTAGCGGGATCTACGAGCAGTACTTC
TRBJ1-2 | - | - | TRBV7-2 | CASSRVGGDGYTF | TGTGCCAGCAGTAGAGTGGGAGGAGATGGCTACACCTTC
TRBJ2-1 | TRBD2 | - | TRBV5-4 | CASSLVTGGLYNEQFF | TGTGCCAGCAGCTTGGTCACGGGGGGGCTCTACAATGAGCAGTTCTTC
TRBJ2-1 | TRBD2 | - | TRBV7-8 | CASSARLAVYNEQFF | TGTGCCAGCAGCGCCCGGCTAGCGGTATACAATGAGCAGTTCTTC
TRBJ2-5 | TRBD2 | - | TRBV5-1 | CASSLGPGLAGETQYF | TGCGCCAGCAGCTTGGGACCGGGACTAGCGGGAGAGACCCAGTACTTC
TRBJ1-1 | - | - | TRBV5-1 | CASSFRGMNTEAFF | TGCGCCAGCAGCTTTAGGGGGATGAACACTGAAGCTTTCTTT
TRBJ2-2 | - | - | TRBV13 | CASSLGFGRGVTGELFF | TGTGCCAGCAGCCTCGGTTTCGGCCGCGGCGTCACCGGGGAGCTGTTTTTT
TRBJ1-1 | - | once | TRBV28 | CASFWGENTEAFF | TGTGCCAGCTTCTGGGGGGAGAACACTGAAGCTTTCTTT
TRBJ1-2 | TRBD1 | few | TRBV5-1 | CASSDQGQGTGYTF | TGCGCCAGCAGCGACCAGGGACAGGGCACGGGCTACACCTTC
TRBJ1-3 | TRBD1 | - | TRBV9 | CASSSTYGTGVGGNTIYF | TGTGCCAGCAGCTCCACCTATGGGACAGGAGTCGGTGGAAACACCATATATTTT
TRBJ1-2 | - | - | TRBV6-5 | CASSRTGESIYGYTF | TGTGCCAGCAGCCGAACCGGGGAATCTATCTATGGCTACACCTTC
TRBJ2-5 | - | few | TRBV28 | CASSPPGVVETQYF | TGTGCCAGCAGTCCTCCCGGTGTCGTGGAGACCCAGTACTTC
TRBJ1-5 | TRBD1 | few | TRBV28 | CASSPTQGTQPQHF | TGTGCCAGCAGCCCAACACAGGGGACCCAGCCCCAGCATTTT
TRBJ2-6 | TRBD2 | once | TRBV10-1 | CASSDKTSGRSGANVLTF | TGCGCCAGCAGTGACAAGACTAGCGGGAGGTCTGGGGCCAACGTCCTGACTTTC
TRBJ2-3 | - | - | TRBV2 | CASNLLAPRTDTQYF | TGTGCCAGCAACCTACTAGCACCTCGCACAGATACGCAGTATTTT
TRBJ1-2 | - | once | TRBV28 | CASSRAGYGYTF | TGTGCCAGCAGTCGGGCGGGCTATGGCTACACCTTC
TRBJ1-1 | TRBD1 | - | TRBV19 | CASSRGTVVNTEAFF | TGTGCCAGTAGTAGGGGGACAGTCGTGAACACTGAAGCTTTCTTT
TRBJ1-5 | - | - | TRBV6-1 | CASSSQGNQPQHF | TGTGCCAGCAGTTCGCAGGGAAATCAGCCCCAGCATTTT
TRBJ2-5 | TRBD1 | once | TRBV6-7 | CASTTRGPALQETQYF | TGTGCCAGCACTACGAGGGGGCCCGCCCTCCAAGAGACCCAGTACTTC
TRBJ2-2 | TRBD1 | - | TRBV28 | CASSLGQDTGELFF | TGTGCCAGCAGTTTAGGACAGGACACCGGGGAGCTGTTTTTT
TRBJ2-6 | - | - | TRBV11-1 | CASSLAQPSVWGANVLTF | TGTGCCAGCAGCTTAGCACAGCCCTCGGTGTGGGGGGCCAACGTCCTGACTTTC
TRBJ1-5 | TRBD1 | - | TRBV7-2 | CASSLIRQGAQPQHF | TGTGCCAGCAGCTTAATCCGACAGGGGGCTCAGCCCCAGCATTTT
TRBJ1-2 | - | - | TRBV7-2 | CASSFSKQGEFGYGYTF | TGTGCCAGCAGCTTTTCAAAACAGGGCGAGTTCGGCTATGGCTACACCTTC
TRBJ2-7 | TRBD2 | - | TRBV28 | CASRPLAAEAYEQYF | TGTGCCAGCAGACCACTAGCGGCAGAGGCCTACGAGCAGTACTTC
TRBJ2-1 | TRBD1 | - | TRBV6-5 | CASSLGQEVSYNEQFF | TGTGCCAGCAGTTTGGGACAGGAGGTCTCCTACAATGAGCAGTTCTTC
TRBJ2-7 | TRBD2 | few | TRBV27 | CASSPILAGVGWQYF | TGTGCCAGCAGTCCGATACTAGCGGGAGTTGGTTGGCAGTACTTC
TRBJ2-7 | - | - | TRBV2 | CASSEFPGMAYEQYF | TGTGCCAGCAGTGAATTCCCGGGGATGGCCTACGAGCAGTACTTC
TRBJ2-3 | TRBD2 | - | TRBV19 | CASSVSGRRDTQYF | TGTGCCAGTAGTGTTAGCGGGAGGAGAGATACGCAGTATTTT
TRBJ1-1 | - | - | TRBV7-2 | CASSLGLAEAFF | TGTGCCAGCAGCTTGGGGCTCGCTGAAGCTTTCTTT
TRBJ2-3 | TRBD1 | - | TRBV2 | CANREGANDLTDTQYF | TGTGCCAACAGAGAGGGGGCGAACGATCTCACAGATACGCAGTATTTT
TRBJ1-6 | - | - | TRBV2 | CASNGGTTPLHF | TGTGCCAGCAACGGGGGGACGACACCCCTCCACTTT
TRBJ1-2 | - | few | TRBV28 | CASSLSSGYGYTF | TGTGCCAGCAGTTTATCTTCGGGATACGGCTACACCTTC
TRBJ2-7 | TRBD1 | - | TRBV5-1 | CASSREMNRGDYEQYF | TGCGCCAGCAGCCGGGAAATGAACAGGGGAGACTACGAGCAGTACTTC
TRBJ1-4 | TRBD1 | - | TRBV6-1 | CASRRTGGDEKLFF | TGTGCCAGCAGACGCACAGGGGGTGATGAAAAACTGTTTTTT
TRBJ2-3 | TRBD2 | - | TRBV5-1 | CASRGGSSDTQYF | TGCGCCAGCAGGGGCGGGAGTTCAGATACGCAGTATTTT
TRBJ1-4 | - | - | TRBV28 | CASRETQEKLFF | TGTGCCAGCAGGGAGACTCAGGAAAAACTGTTTTTT
TRBJ1-1 | TRBD1 | - | TRBV19 | CASSAQGQGFAEAFF | TGTGCCAGTAGTGCCCAGGGACAGGGATTTGCTGAAGCTTTCTTT
TRBJ2-5 | TRBD1 | - | TRBV5-1 | CASSRDRDETQYF | TGCGCCAGCAGTCGGGACAGGGATGAGACCCAGTACTTC
TRBJ1-1 | - | - | TRBV19 | CASSIGGKNTEAFF | TGTGCCAGTAGTATCGGGGGGAAGAACACTGAAGCTTTCTTT
TRBJ1-2 | - | few | TRBV28 | CASSAGPSYGYTF | TGTGCCAGCAGTGCGGGACCTAGCTATGGCTACACCTTC
TRBJ1-5 | TRBD1 | - | TRBV6-1 | CASSLDREDQPQHF | TGTGCCAGCAGTCTGGACAGGGAGGATCAGCCCCAGCATTTT
TRBJ2-1 | - | - | TRBV18 | CASSRPLDTGFQQFF | TGTGCCAGCTCACGTCCGCTGGACACCGGGTTTCAGCAGTTCTTC
TRBJ1-3 | - | few | TRBV6-5 | CASRVRSSGNTIYF | TGTGCCAGCCGGGTCCGAAGCTCTGGAAACACCATATATTTT
TRBJ1-4 | - | - | TRBV18 | CASSAGANGKLFF | TGTGCCAGCTCAGCGGGGGCGAATGGAAAACTGTTTTTT
TRBJ1-5 | - | - | TRBV19 | CASSSRQGNQPQHF | TGTGCCAGTAGTTCTCGACAGGGCAATCAGCCCCAGCATTTT
TRBJ2-5 | - | - | TRBV11-1 | CASSFEASLATQYF | TGTGCCAGCAGCTTTGAGGCTAGCTTGGCGACCCAGTACTTC
TRBJ2-3 | TRBD2 | few | TRBV4-1 | CASSQGRLAGADTQYF | TGCGCCAGCAGCCAAGGACGACTAGCGGGAGCCGATACGCAGTATTTT